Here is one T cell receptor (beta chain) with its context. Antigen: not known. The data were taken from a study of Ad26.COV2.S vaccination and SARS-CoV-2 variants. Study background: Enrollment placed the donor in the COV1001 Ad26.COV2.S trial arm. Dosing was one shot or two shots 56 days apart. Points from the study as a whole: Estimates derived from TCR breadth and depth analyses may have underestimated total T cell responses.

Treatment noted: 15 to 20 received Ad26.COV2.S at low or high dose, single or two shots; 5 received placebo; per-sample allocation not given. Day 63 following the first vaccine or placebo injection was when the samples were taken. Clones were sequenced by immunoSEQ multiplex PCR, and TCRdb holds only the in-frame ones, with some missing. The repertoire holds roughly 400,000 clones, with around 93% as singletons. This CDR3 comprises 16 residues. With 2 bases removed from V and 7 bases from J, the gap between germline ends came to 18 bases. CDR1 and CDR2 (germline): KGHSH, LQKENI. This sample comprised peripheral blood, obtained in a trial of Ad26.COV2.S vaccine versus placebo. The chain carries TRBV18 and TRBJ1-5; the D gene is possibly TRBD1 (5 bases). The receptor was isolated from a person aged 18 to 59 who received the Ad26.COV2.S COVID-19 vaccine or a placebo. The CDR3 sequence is CASSPVGQGGGQPQHF. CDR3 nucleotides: TGTGCCAGCTCACCAGTAGGCCAGGGAGGCGGGCAGCCCCAGCATTTT.